In this sample, the clone carrying this T cell receptor (beta chain) turned up a few times. Its matching antigen is unknown. The sample comes from a study of cytomegalovirus exposure and HLA in healthy donors. Findings and limits, study-wide: With DRB1 most and HLA-C fewest, TCR association rates differed between HLA loci in a later analysis. Researchers reported in a later analysis that common viral pathogens appeared linked to several top clusters.

Primers for the PCR totalled 60 Vbeta and 13 Jbeta. Sequencing used immunoSEQ multiplex PCR; TCRdb keeps in-frame clones, though not all of them. Of 85,000 to 110,000 clones listed, roughly 70% are singletons. Germline-derived CDR1 and CDR2 are SGHAT and FQDESV (reference sequence). This CDR3 has 15 residues. V was clipped by 2 bases and J by 2 bases, with 7 bases between them. The J gene is TRBJ2-6, the V gene TRBV11-1; D ambiguous. The clonotype originates from a woman between 45 and 60 years old in good health and CMV-seronegative. Sample: PBMCs. The CDR3 protein is CASSLFTAGANVLTF. The CDR3 DNA sequence: TGTGCCAGCAGCTTATTTACGGCTGGGGCCAACGTCCTGACTTTC.